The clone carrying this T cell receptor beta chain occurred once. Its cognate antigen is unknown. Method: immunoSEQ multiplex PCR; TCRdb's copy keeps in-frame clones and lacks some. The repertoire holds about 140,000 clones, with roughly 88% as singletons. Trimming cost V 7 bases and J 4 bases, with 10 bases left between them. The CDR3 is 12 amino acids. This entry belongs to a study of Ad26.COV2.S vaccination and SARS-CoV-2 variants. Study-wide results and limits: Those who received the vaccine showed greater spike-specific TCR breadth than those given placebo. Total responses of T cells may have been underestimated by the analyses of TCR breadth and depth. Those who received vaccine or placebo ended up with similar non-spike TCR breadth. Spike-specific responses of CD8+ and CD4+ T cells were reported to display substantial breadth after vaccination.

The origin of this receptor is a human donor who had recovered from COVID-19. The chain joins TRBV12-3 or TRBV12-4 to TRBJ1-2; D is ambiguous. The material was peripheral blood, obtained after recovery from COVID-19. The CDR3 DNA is TGTGCCAGCACCCTGGGTGGCTATGGCTACACCTTC. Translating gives CASTLGGYGYTF.